The 17 T cell receptor beta chains below were found in one sample sequenced in a study of molecular identifiers for immune sequencing clone quantification. Using its own MiXCR run on the PCR reads, TCRdb lists one record per CDR3 protein. The sample lists about 640,000 distinct CDR3 sequences; about 20% were seen once. Sequencing used naive CD8+ T cells from blood, with Jurkat cell RNA spiked in. Subset in this sample: FACS-sorted CD8+CD4-CCR7+CD45RA+ naive T cells. These receptors were collected from a human donor in good health. Some libraries in this study had Jurkat cell RNA spiked in.

The rearrangement uses TRBV2 and TRBJ1-5; 7 positions match TRBD1. The V gene end was trimmed by 5 bases and the J gene end by 2 bases; junction bases not matched to a gene: 6. Germline-derived CDR1 and CDR2 are SNHLY and FYNNEI. This CDR3 has 15 amino acids. Here the CDR3 DNA reads TGTGCCAGCAGTCCTCAAGACAGGGGCAATCAGCCCCAGCATTTT. This translates into CASSPQDRGNQPQHF. The variable domain in full, with the rest retrieved from reference TRBV2 and TRBJ1-5, is EPEVTQTPSHQVTQMGQEVILRCVPISNHLYFYWYRQILGQKVEFLVSFYNNEISEKSEIFDDQFSVERPDGSNFTLKIRSTKLEDSAMYFCASSPQDRGNQPQHFGDGTRLSIL.

There are many counts of this clonotype. The V and J genes are TRBV19 and TRBJ2-3; D is undetermined. Germline CDR1 reads LNHDA; CDR2 reads SQIVND (reference sequence). The CDR3 consists of 14 residues. Trimming shortened V by 5 bases and J by 4 bases, and 13 bases separated the two germline ends. The CDR3 region is CASSDWVSPDTQYF. The CDR3 DNA sequence: TGTGCCAGTAGTGATTGGGTGTCTCCAGATACGCAGTATTTT.

Remarks on this clonotype: Just one base apart from a much larger clone, this may be a read error. V usage is TRBV28 and J usage is TRBJ2-3; possible D gene TRBD2, 6 bases. Germline CDR1 is MDHEN and CDR2 is SYDVKM. This CDR3 is built from 16 residues. V lost 2 bases and J 2 bases, leaving 14 bases between the germline ends. CDR3 sequence reads: CASSLMRAGTTDTQYF. CDR3 sequence (DNA): TGTGCCAGCAGTTTAATGAGGGCGGGAACCACAGATACGCAGTATTTT.

Details on this clonotype: This clone may be a read error of a much larger clone one base away. For the CDR3, the DNA is TGCAGCGTTGAAGGTACTTGGGTTCTGGACTATGGCTACACCTTC. It codes for CSVEGTWVLDYGYTF. The V and J genes are TRBV29-1 and TRBJ1-2; no firm D call. CDR3 length equals 15 residues. The ends were cut back, 1 base at V and 3 bases at J, with 15 bases in the middle. The V gene's germline CDR1 is SQVTM and CDR2 ANQGSEA. Looking up the rest from reference TRBV29-1 and TRBJ1-2 gives the full variable domain: SAVISQKPSRDICQRGTSLTIQCQVDSQVTMMFWYRQQPGQSLTLIATANQGSEATYESGFVIDKFPISRPNLTFSTLTVSNMSPEDSSIYLCSVEGTWVLDYGYTFGSGTRLTVV.

This clonotype occurred a few times. The V call is TRBV7-9, the J call TRBJ1-1; D may be TRBD1 (5 bases). Trimming removed 8 bases at V and 1 base at J, with 17 bases between. The CDR3 runs to 15 residues. Germline values: CDR1 SEHNR, CDR2 FQNEAQ (reference sequence). The CDR3 nucleotides are TGTGCCAGCCGCAGCCCGGGACTGGGGAACACTGAAGCTTTCTTT. Amino acids: CASRSPGLGNTEAFF. The full variable domain, completed using reference TRBV7-9 and TRBJ1-1, is DTGVSQNPRHKITKRGQNVTFRCDPISEHNRLYWYRQTLGQGPEFLTYFQNEAQLEKSRLLSDRFSAERPKGSFSTLEIQRTEQGDSAMYLCASRSPGLGNTEAFFGQGTRLTVV.

At least ten counts were recorded for this clonotype. The rearrangement uses TRBV14 and TRBJ2-7; D call uncertain. The germline V gene encodes CDR1 SGHDN and CDR2 FVKESK. The CDR3 spans 14 residues. V was trimmed by 0 bases and J by 1 base, leaving 7 bases between them. The DNA for the CDR3 is TGTGCCAGCAGCCAAGAGTACGGATCCTACGAGCAGTACTTC. Translated, it gives CASSQEYGSYEQYF.

This clonotype came up many times. The rearrangement links TRBV6-5 to TRBJ1-5, with TRBD1 matching 7 bases. Unmatched junction bases numbered 8, after V lost 8 bases and J lost 4 bases. The CDR3 has 14 residues. Germline-derived CDR1 and CDR2 are MNHEY and SVGAGI. CDR3 region: CASANRGGNQPQHF. In DNA form, the CDR3 reads TGTGCCAGCGCAAACAGGGGAGGAAATCAGCCCCAGCATTTT.

In regard to this clonotype: One end of the junction fails to match germline, which may point to a read error. V is TRBV6-2 or TRBV6-3 and J is TRBJ2-3; 12 bases map to TRBD2. Germline V CDR1 and CDR2: MNHEY, SVGEGT. CDR3 length: 16 amino acids. In nucleotides, the CDR3 is TGTGCCGGCAGTTACGAACTAGCGGGAGGTCCAGATACGCAGTATTTT. Translation: CAGSYELAGGPDTQYF.

The table lists this clonotype with many counts. This rearrangement joins TRBV10-2 to TRBJ2-5; TRBD2 is a possible D gene (6 bases). The CDR3 runs 13 residues. Germline loops: CDR1 WSHSY, CDR2 SAAADI. V was shortened by 10 bases and J by 1 base, with 13 bases between the two germline ends. The CDR3 DNA is TGCGCCACCGAGGCGGGGACCCAAGAGACCCAGTACTTC. As protein: CATEAGTQETQYF.

The table lists this clonotype with many counts. The chain carries TRBV6-5 and TRBJ1-1; D may be TRBD1 (6 bases). The V gene lost 6 bases and the J gene lost 3 bases, with 14 bases spanning the gap. This CDR3 spans 14 amino acids. Germline values: CDR1 MNHEY, CDR2 SVGAGI. The CDR3 bases are TGTGCCAGCAGCATCATTCCAGGGGACACTGAAGCTTTCTTT. It codes for CASSIIPGDTEAFF.

Concerning this clonotype: This clone may be a read error of a much larger clone one base away. The chain uses TRBV7-9 and TRBJ2-7, with D tentatively TRBD2 (5 bases). V lost 5 bases, J lost 8 bases, and 16 bases lay in between. The CDR3 is 13 amino acids. Looked up from germline, CDR1 is SEHNR and CDR2 is FQNEAQ (reference sequence). The CDR3 region has the DNA TGTGCCAGCAGCGGAGGACTTAAGCTCAAGCAGTACTTC. As protein: CASSGGLKLKQYF.

This rearrangement joins TRBV6-1 to TRBJ1-5; D is uncertain. Per the germline V gene, CDR1 is MNHNS and CDR2 is SASEGT. The CDR3 is 16 amino acids. V dropped 3 bases and J dropped 4 bases, with 16 bases sitting between them. CDR3 bases: TGTGCCAGCAGTGAGGTTTCGGGCCCTAGGAATCAGCCCCAGCATTTT. This sequence encodes CASSEVSGPRNQPQHF.

Only a few counts were recorded for this clonotype. The gene calls are TRBV13 and TRBJ2-3, with TRBD2 identical over 10 bases. The V and J ends lost 0 bases and 2 bases, in that order; junction bases with no gene match: 5. From germline, CDR1 is PRHDT and CDR2 FYEKMQ (reference sequence). This CDR3 has 17 residues. The CDR3 DNA follows: TGTGCCAGCAGCTTAGGCCGAAGCGGGGGGGTCACAGATACGCAGTATTTT. Translating gives CASSLGRSGGVTDTQYF.

This clonotype was observed at least ten times. As DNA, the CDR3 is TGTGCCAGCAGCTTAGGACAGGGGGCCGGAGAGACCCAGTACTTC. As protein: CASSLGQGAGETQYF. The chain links TRBV7-9 to TRBJ2-5; 10 bases are shared with TRBD1. CDR3 length: 15 amino acids. After removal of 1 base from V and 4 bases from J, the junction contained 3 bases not matched to a gene. Germline V gene lookup returns CDR1 SEHNR and CDR2 FQNEAQ (reference sequence).

Concerning this clonotype: Its ends do not fully match the called genes, so a read error is possible. The chain uses TRBV3-1 and TRBJ2-3, with 8 bases lining up with TRBD1. From germline, CDR1 is LGHDT and CDR2 YNNKEL (reference sequence). The CDR3 length is 17 residues. The CDR3 loop is CTSSQDPGQAIQDTQYF. As DNA, the CDR3 is TGTACCAGCAGCCAGGATCCGGGACAGGCCATTCAGGATACGCAGTATTTT.

This clonotype was detected only a few times. This chain joins TRBV6-5 and TRBJ2-1; TRBD1 matches 9 bases. Germline assignment: CDR1 MNHEY and CDR2 SVGAGI. The CDR3 totals 14 residues. V gave up 8 bases and J gave up 7 bases; unmatched junction bases: 9. The CDR3 coding sequence is TGTGCCAGCGGACGACAGGGGGTGACAAATGAGCAGTTCTTC. Residues: CASGRQGVTNEQFF.

This clonotype was recorded many times. V gene TRBV5-6 combines with J gene TRBJ2-5; D is ambiguous. Between the trimmed V and J ends, which lost 1 base and 3 bases, there was a span of 13 bases. The CDR3 extends over 15 amino acids. Per the germline V gene, CDR1 is SGHDT and CDR2 is YYEEEE. This chain's CDR3 is CASSLFINGKETQYF. CDR3 DNA: TGTGCCAGCAGCTTGTTTATCAATGGAAAAGAGACCCAGTACTTC.